The 3 T cell receptor beta chains below come from one sample, sequenced in a study of shared clonotypes between healthy human individuals. The protocol was immunoSEQ multiplex PCR, while the TCRdb copy is restricted to in-frame clones and leaves out a portion. This repertoire shows over a million clones, less than 99% found once; its top ten account for approximately 0.4%. Sequencing was done on a sample of naive CD4+ T cells sorted from blood. Subset here: CD45RA+ positively selected. These receptors all come from a man younger than 45 in good health.

This chain links TRBV10-1 with TRBJ1-1, with D unclear. This CDR3 region has 13 residues. Germline assignment: CDR1 WNHNN and CDR2 SYGVQD (reference sequence). Trimming stripped 6 bases from V and 0 bases from J, with 8 bases between. DNA of the CDR3: TGCGCCAGCAGCGCCCGCGTGAACACTGAAGCTTTCTTT. Translation gives CASSARVNTEAFF.

The CDR3 loop reads CASSGGLAGGITDTQYF. DNA for the CDR3: TGTGCCAGCAGCGGGGGACTAGCGGGAGGGATCACAGATACGCAGTATTTT. This rearrangement joins TRBV28 to TRBJ2-3; 16 bases are a match to TRBD2. This CDR3 has 17 amino acids. V trimming: 6 bases; J trimming: 2 bases; junction bases outside the gene matches: 5. Germline V CDR1 and CDR2: MDHEN, SYDVKM.

The J gene is TRBJ1-2, the V gene TRBV10-1, with D maybe TRBD1 (5 bases). This CDR3 is 10 amino acids long. Deletions cut 2 bases from V and 10 bases from J, with 5 bases between. Germline V gene sequence: CDR1 WNHNN, CDR2 SYGVQD (reference sequence). The CDR3 DNA is TGCGCCAGCAGTGAGGGACACTACACCTTC. Translated, it gives CASSEGHYTF.